The entry below gives a single T cell receptor (beta chain) sequence along with its context. The antigen is undetermined. The V and J ends lost 4 bases and 0 bases respectively, with 12 bases between them. Germline V CDR1 and CDR2: SGHRS, YFSETQ. The CDR3 has 15 amino acids. These data originate in a study of shared clonotypes between healthy human individuals. Study-level results: Represented diversity (both genetic and exposure-history) was limited by the small number of donors. Donor clonotype sharing was expected to depend on sequencing depth. Sampling involved blood alone; tissue repertoires likely differ.

Replicate PCRs were loaded with approximately 300 ng DNA from unsorted PBMC, some 33,000 T cell genomes. The repertoire was sequenced with immunoSEQ multiplex PCR; TCRdb's copy has only in-frame clones and lacks some. This repertoire shows a few hundred thousand clones, around 77% found once; its top ten account for about 12%. The chain is built from TRBV5-1 and TRBJ2-3; TRBD1 might be the D (5 bases). This receptor was taken from a woman in her thirties or forties in good health. Some clones in this sample may be carry-over from other donors' samples. Sequencing used PBMCs. In DNA, the CDR3 is TGCGCCAGCAGCCCCTTGGGGCCGAGCACAGATACGCAGTATTTT. Its protein product is CASSPLGPSTDTQYF.